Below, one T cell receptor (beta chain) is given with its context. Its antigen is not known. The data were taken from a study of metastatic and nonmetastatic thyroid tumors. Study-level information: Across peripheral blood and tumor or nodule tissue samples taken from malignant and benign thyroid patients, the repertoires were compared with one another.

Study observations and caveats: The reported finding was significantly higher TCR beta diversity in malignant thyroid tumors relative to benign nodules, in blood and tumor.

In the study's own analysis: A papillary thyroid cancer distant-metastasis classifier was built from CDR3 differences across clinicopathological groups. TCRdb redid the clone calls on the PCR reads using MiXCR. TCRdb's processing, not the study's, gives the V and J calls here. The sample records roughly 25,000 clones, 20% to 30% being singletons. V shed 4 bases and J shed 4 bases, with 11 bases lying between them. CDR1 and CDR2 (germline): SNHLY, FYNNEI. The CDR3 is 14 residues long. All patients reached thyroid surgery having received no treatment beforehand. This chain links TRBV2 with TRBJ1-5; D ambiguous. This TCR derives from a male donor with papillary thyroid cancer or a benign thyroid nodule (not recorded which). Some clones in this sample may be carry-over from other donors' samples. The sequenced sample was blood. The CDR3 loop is CASSGQEVNQPQHF. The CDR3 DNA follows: TGTGCCAGCAGTGGGCAGGAGGTTAATCAGCCCCAGCATTTT.